This TCR beta chain is from a study of graft-versus-host responses after intestinal transplantation. Looking at the study overall: All recipients got anti-thymocyte globulin induction, then tacrolimus and steroids for approximately 3 years.

Study findings and constraints: Analysis identified GvH clones in recipient marrow, with some appearing first in ileum or blood.

This clone was seen a few times. Its antigen is unidentified. Germline V gene lookup returns CDR1 LNHDA and CDR2 SQIVND (reference sequence). The CDR3 spans 12 residues. With 5 bases removed from V and 6 bases from J, the gap between germline ends came to 10 bases. Repertoires were generated with immunoSEQ multiplex PCR, while TCRdb's copy carries only in-frame clones and drops some. The data contain roughly 50,000 clones, less than 95% of them seen just once; the ten biggest clones take up around 5.5%. The specimen was PBMCs, collected around 95 weeks after intestinal transplant. The V and J genes are TRBV19 and TRBJ1-2; D possibly corresponds to TRBD1 (5 bases). This receptor was taken from a human patient who received an intestinal transplant, so some T cells may come from the graft donor. In DNA form, the CDR3 reads TGTGCCAGTAGTGGGGGGTTCGATGGCTACACCTTC. Its translation: CASSGGFDGYTF.